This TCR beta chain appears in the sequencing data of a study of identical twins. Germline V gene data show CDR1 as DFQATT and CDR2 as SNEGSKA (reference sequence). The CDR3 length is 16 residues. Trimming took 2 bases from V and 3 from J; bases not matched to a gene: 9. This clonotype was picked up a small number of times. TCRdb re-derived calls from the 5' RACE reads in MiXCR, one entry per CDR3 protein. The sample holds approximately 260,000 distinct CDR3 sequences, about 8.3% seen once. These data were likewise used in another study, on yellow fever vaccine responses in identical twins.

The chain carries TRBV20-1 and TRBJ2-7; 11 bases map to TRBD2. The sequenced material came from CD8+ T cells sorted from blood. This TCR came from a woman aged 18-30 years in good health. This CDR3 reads CSARQLAGAAYYEQYF. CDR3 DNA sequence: TGCAGTGCTAGACAACTAGCGGGGGCCGCTTACTACGAGCAGTACTTC.